The rows below give T cell receptor beta chains drawn from one sample of a study of cytomegalovirus exposure and HLA in healthy donors. The protocol was immunoSEQ multiplex PCR, while the TCRdb copy is restricted to in-frame clones and leaves out a portion. The table records around 30,000 clones, around nine tenths of them present only once. The sequencing sample was made of PBMCs. All receptors come from a boy younger than 18 in good health and CMV-seronegative. Each CDR3 is given with its conserved first and last residue. The D gene is left open where the match is weak. Clone size is not always given. Where it is, it says once, few, many or a class for expanded clones.

clone_size d_call j_call v_call cdr3_nt cdr3_aa
. TRBD2 TRBJ2-3 TRBV4-2 TGTGCCAGCAGAGCCCGGACTAGCGGGGGGCTAGATACGCAGTATTTT CASRARTSGGLDTQYF
. . TRBJ1-4 TRBV28 TGTGCCAGCAGTGAACCTCGGGTTAAGTTCTCGGATGATGAAAAACTGTTTTTT CASSEPRVKFSDDEKLFF
. TRBD1 TRBJ2-7 TRBV5-1 TGCGCCAGCAAACAAACGGGACAGAGCTACGAGCAGTACTTC CASKQTGQSYEQYF
. TRBD1 TRBJ1-2 TRBV2 TGTGCCAGCAGTGAAACAAGGACAGGAGCAAACTATGGCTACACCTTC CASSETRTGANYGYTF
. . TRBJ1-5 TRBV10-3 TGTGCCATCAACGCAGGGCCCCTGGATAGCAATCAGCCCCAGCATTTT CAINAGPLDSNQPQHF
. . TRBJ1-1 TRBV6-1 TGTGCCAGCAGTGAGGGGGCAGAGAACACTGAAGCTTTCTTT CASSEGAENTEAFF
. . TRBJ1-1 TRBV18 TGTGCCAGCTCGAAGAGCGAGAACACTGAAGCTTTCTTT CASSKSENTEAFF
. . TRBJ2-2 TRBV2 TGTGCCAGCAGTGCGTCAGGTACCGGGGAGCTGTTTTTT CASSASGTGELFF
. TRBD1 TRBJ2-3 TRBV30 TGTGCCTGGAGGGACAGGGGTGCGGTAGATACGCAGTATTTT CAWRDRGAVDTQYF
once TRBD1 TRBJ2-7 TRBV2 TGTGCCAGCAGCCGTTACGGGGACAGGGACGGGGAGCAGTACTTC CASSRYGDRDGEQYF
large . TRBJ1-5 TRBV19 TGTGCCAGTAGTATGACGAGTTCTCAGGTGGAGCCCCAGCATTTT CASSMTSSQVEPQHF